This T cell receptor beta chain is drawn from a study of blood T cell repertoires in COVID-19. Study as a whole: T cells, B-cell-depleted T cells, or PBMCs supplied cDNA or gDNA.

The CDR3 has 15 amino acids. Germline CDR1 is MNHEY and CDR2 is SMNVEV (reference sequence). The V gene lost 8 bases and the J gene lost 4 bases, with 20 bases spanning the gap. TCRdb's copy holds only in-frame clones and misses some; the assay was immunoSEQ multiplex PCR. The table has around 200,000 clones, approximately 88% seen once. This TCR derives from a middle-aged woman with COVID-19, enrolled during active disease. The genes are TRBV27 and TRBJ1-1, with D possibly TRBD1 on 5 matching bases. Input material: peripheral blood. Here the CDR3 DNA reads TGTGCCAGCGTCGGTGAATCGTGGCAGGGCACTGAAGCTTTCTTT. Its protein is CASVGESWQGTEAFF.